This paragraph reports one T cell receptor (beta chain). The source of the sample is a study of OX40 agonist ivuxolimab in advanced cancers. Profiled with immunoSEQ multiplex PCR; TCRdb holds only in-frame clones, not every one. The table has about 65,000 clones, around 87% seen once. With V trimmed by 8 bases and J by 0 bases, 15 bases remained unmatched. The CDR3 length is 18 residues. Germline V lookup: CDR1 SGHTA, CDR2 FQGNSA. The sequence was obtained from an adult with an advanced solid tumor such as melanoma, head and neck, liver or kidney cancer. This chain uses TRBV7-2 with TRBJ2-2, with TRBD2 matching over 7 bases. The sample was CD4+ or CD8+ T cells sorted from blood, taken in a trial of the OX40 agonist ivuxolimab. The CDR3 region has the DNA TGTGCCAGCCGAAAAAGGGGAGGGTTTCGTTCGAACACCGGGGAGCTGTTTTTT. Its translation: CASRKRGGFRSNTGELFF.